The rows below give T cell receptor beta chains drawn from one sample of a study of control samples from healthy donors and cancer patients. Profiling relied on immunoSEQ multiplex PCR, and the TCRdb table lists in-frame clones only, not all of them. The top ten hold roughly 6.4% of the sample, which has hundreds of thousands of clones, around 90% seen once. Sequencing used PBMCs. These receptors all stem from a middle-aged man with head and neck cancer. Each CDR3 is given with its conserved first and last residue. D genes are given only for firm matches. For some rows the clone size is stated as once, few or many, or as a class when expanded; others skip it.

TRBV3-1/TRBV3-2	-	-	TRBJ1-2	TGTGCCAGCAGCCCCGAGATAGGGGACGGTAACTATGGCTACACCTTC	CASSPEIGDGNYGYTF
TRBV13	-	TRBD1	TRBJ2-3	TGTGCCAGCAGCTCACGGACAGGGGGCACAGATACGCAGTATTTT	CASSSRTGGTDTQYF
TRBV10-3	-	TRBD1	TRBJ1-3	TGTGCCATCAGAGGGACAGACTTCCCTGGAAACACCATATATTTT	CAIRGTDFPGNTIYF
TRBV19	-	-	TRBJ2-5	TGTGCCAGTAGTATGGGAGGTTGGGGCGACCAAGAGACCCAGTACTTC	CASSMGGWGDQETQYF
TRBV7-2	-	-	TRBJ1-1	TGTGCCAGCAGCTTAACCCCCAGGGGCCTGGCTTTCTTT	CASSLTPRGLAFF
TRBV6-6	-	-	TRBJ1-1	TGTGCCAGCAGTTACTCGGGGGTTTTAGTGGGCACTGAAGCTTTCTTT	CASSYSGVLVGTEAFF
TRBV29-1	-	TRBD2	TRBJ2-1	TGCAGCGCCATTCCGGGACTAGCTTACAATGAGCAGTTCTTC	CSAIPGLAYNEQFF
TRBV20-1	-	TRBD2	TRBJ2-1	TGCAGTGCTAGTAGTATGGGACTAGCGAACTCCTACAATGAGCAGTTCTTC	CSASSMGLANSYNEQFF
TRBV11-3	once	-	TRBJ2-1	TGTGCCAGCAGCTTAGATGGCTGGGGCGACAATGAGCAGTTCTTC	CASSLDGWGDNEQFF
TRBV6-2/TRBV6-3	-	TRBD2	TRBJ2-1	TGTGCCAGCAGTTACTGGACTAGCGGGAGAAATGAGCAGTTCTTC	CASSYWTSGRNEQFF
TRBV29-1	-	-	TRBJ2-3	TGCAGCGTTGATGTCTCCCTAAGTACAGATACGCAGTATTTT	CSVDVSLSTDTQYF
TRBV5-1	-	-	TRBJ1-5	TGCGCCAGCAGCTTGGGGACAGATAGCAATCAGCCCCAGCATTTT	CASSLGTDSNQPQHF
TRBV25-1	-	-	TRBJ1-6	TGTGCCAGCAGTGAACAGGGTCCTGTCAATAATTCACCCCTCCACTTT	CASSEQGPVNNSPLHF
TRBV10-3	once	TRBD1	TRBJ1-6	TGTGCCACCTCGGACAGGGCCAAGGAGTCCTATAATTCACCCCTCCACTTT	CATSDRAKESYNSPLHF
TRBV29-1	-	-	TRBJ2-7	TGCAGCGTTGAGTACCGGTCAGACGACGAGCAGTACTTC	CSVEYRSDDEQYF
TRBV19	-	-	TRBJ2-2	TGTGCCAGTAGTAAACACGGACAGCCCGCGAACACCGGGGAGCTGTTTTTT	CASSKHGQPANTGELFF
TRBV19	-	-	TRBJ2-7	TGTGCCAGTAGTATTCCTGGGGGGAATCGGGAGCAGTACTTC	CASSIPGGNREQYF
TRBV10-3	-	TRBD1	TRBJ2-2	TGTGCCATCAGTGAGCGAAACAGGGGGACGAACACCGGGGAGCTGTTTTTT	CAISERNRGTNTGELFF
TRBV3-1/TRBV3-2	-	-	TRBJ2-5	TGTGCCAGCAGCCAGGGCAGGAGAGAGACCCAGTACTTC	CASSQGRRETQYF
TRBV7-8	-	TRBD1	TRBJ2-1	TGTGCCAGCAGCGGTACAGGGGTGGATGAGCAGTTCTTC	CASSGTGVDEQFF
TRBV11-2	-	-	TRBJ2-5	TGTGCCAGCAGCCTCGATCCCTCGGAGACCCAGTACTTC	CASSLDPSETQYF
TRBV2	once	-	TRBJ2-3	TGTGCCAGCAGAGATCAGGGAGGTACGCAGTATTTT	CASRDQGGTQYF
TRBV7-2	-	-	TRBJ1-2	TGTGCCAGCAGCTTTACCCCCGAAGGCGGCTACACCTTC	CASSFTPEGGYTF
TRBV6-5	-	-	TRBJ2-3	TGTGCCAGCAGGAGGGGTTCGGTCACAGATACGCAGTATTTT	CASRRGSVTDTQYF
TRBV29-1	-	-	TRBJ2-1	TGCAGCGTTGAACTGGAGCTTATGGAGCAGTTCTTC	CSVELELMEQFF
TRBV6-5	-	-	TRBJ1-4	TGTGCCAGCAGTTACTCGCCAGGGGTTTCTAATGAAAAACTGTTTTTT	CASSYSPGVSNEKLFF
TRBV11-2	once	TRBD1	TRBJ1-2	TGTGCCAGCAGCGCGACAGGGTTCTATGGCTACACCTTC	CASSATGFYGYTF
TRBV11-3	-	TRBD2	TRBJ2-3	TGTGCCAGCAGCGTTAGCGGGAGGGCTTCAGATACGCAGTATTTT	CASSVSGRASDTQYF
TRBV4-1	few	-	TRBJ1-5	TGCGCCAGCAGCCAAGCTTCAGGGAAGCGGGCCCAGCATTTT	CASSQASGKRAQHF
TRBV19	-	-	TRBJ1-2	TGTGCCAGTAGTATGCGGGATAACTATGGCTACACCTTC	CASSMRDNYGYTF
TRBV27	-	TRBD2	TRBJ2-7	TGTGCCAGCAGTTTAACTAGCGGGGCCTACGAGCAGTACTTC	CASSLTSGAYEQYF
TRBV20-1	-	-	TRBJ1-1	TGCAGTGCTAGTTATGAACCGCCGAGCACTGAAGCTTTCTTT	CSASYEPPSTEAFF
TRBV27	-	TRBD1	TRBJ1-5	TGTGCCAGCAGGGAACAGGGGGCGTTGAGCAATCAGCCCCAGCATTTT	CASREQGALSNQPQHF
TRBV9	-	-	TRBJ2-7	TGTGCCAGCAGCGTGCAAGGGGACGAGCAGTACTTC	CASSVQGDEQYF
TRBV11-2	-	TRBD2	TRBJ2-5	TGTGCCAGCAGCTTAGGGCGGACTAGCGGAGAGACCCAGTACTTC	CASSLGRTSGETQYF
TRBV19	-	-	TRBJ2-2	TGTGCCAGTACCGCCCTTGACTATCTCACCGGGGAGCTGTTTTTT	CASTALDYLTGELFF
TRBV5-1	-	TRBD1	TRBJ1-1	TGCGCCAGCAGCATCTATGACAGGGTCACTGAAGCTTTCTTT	CASSIYDRVTEAFF
TRBV25-1	-	-	TRBJ1-2	TGTGCCAGCAGTGGCCGGGATTGGGGTTACTATGGCTACACCTTC	CASSGRDWGYYGYTF
TRBV14	-	-	TRBJ2-6	TGTGCCAGCAGCCGTGAGATTAGCGGGGCCAACGTCCTGACTTTC	CASSREISGANVLTF
TRBV19	few	-	TRBJ1-6	TGTGCCAGTAGGGGAGCAGCGAGGAGCTCCTATAATTCACCCCTCCACTTT	CASRGAARSSYNSPLHF
TRBV27	-	-	TRBJ1-6	TGTGCCAGCAGCCCAGTTCGGGTTAATTCACCCCTCCACTTT	CASSPVRVNSPLHF
TRBV28	-	TRBD1	TRBJ1-1	TGTGCCAGCTCCCCAGTGGGACAGGGGGACACTGAAGCTTTCTTT	CASSPVGQGDTEAFF
TRBV4-1	-	TRBD2	TRBJ2-7	TGCGCCAGCAGCCAAGAGTGGGCTAGCGGAAGCGAGCAGTACTTC	CASSQEWASGSEQYF
TRBV30	-	-	TRBJ1-1	TGTGCCTGGAGCGCGGACAGATCTAACACTGAAGCTTTCTTT	CAWSADRSNTEAFF
TRBV6-5	-	TRBD2	TRBJ2-7	TGTGCCAGCAGTTACTCGCCCGGGACTAGCCTTTCCGAGCAGTACTTC	CASSYSPGTSLSEQYF
TRBV9	-	-	TRBJ1-6	TGTGCCAGCAGCGTAGGGCGCAGGGAAACTGATTCACCCCTCCACTTT	CASSVGRRETDSPLHF
TRBV5-4	-	-	TRBJ2-3	TGTGCCAGCAGCTCTCGAGTAGCGGAGAGCACAGATACGCAGTATTTT	CASSSRVAESTDTQYF
TRBV27	-	-	TRBJ2-5	TGTGCCAGCAGTCGGGGCCAAGAGACCCAGTACTTC	CASSRGQETQYF
TRBV19	-	-	TRBJ1-3	TGTGCCAGTAGTATCAGGACAGTCTTAACTGGAAACACCATATATTTT	CASSIRTVLTGNTIYF
TRBV30	-	TRBD1	TRBJ1-5	TGTACCTGGAGTGGACAGGGAAATCAGCCCCAGCATTTT	CTWSGQGNQPQHF
TRBV27	-	-	TRBJ1-5	TGTGCCAGCAGTTCCAGGGGCAATCAGCCCCAGCATTTT	CASSSRGNQPQHF
TRBV30	-	TRBD2	TRBJ2-3	TGTGCCTGGTGTATCGGGACTAGCGGTTCAGATACGCAGTATTTT	CAWCIGTSGSDTQYF